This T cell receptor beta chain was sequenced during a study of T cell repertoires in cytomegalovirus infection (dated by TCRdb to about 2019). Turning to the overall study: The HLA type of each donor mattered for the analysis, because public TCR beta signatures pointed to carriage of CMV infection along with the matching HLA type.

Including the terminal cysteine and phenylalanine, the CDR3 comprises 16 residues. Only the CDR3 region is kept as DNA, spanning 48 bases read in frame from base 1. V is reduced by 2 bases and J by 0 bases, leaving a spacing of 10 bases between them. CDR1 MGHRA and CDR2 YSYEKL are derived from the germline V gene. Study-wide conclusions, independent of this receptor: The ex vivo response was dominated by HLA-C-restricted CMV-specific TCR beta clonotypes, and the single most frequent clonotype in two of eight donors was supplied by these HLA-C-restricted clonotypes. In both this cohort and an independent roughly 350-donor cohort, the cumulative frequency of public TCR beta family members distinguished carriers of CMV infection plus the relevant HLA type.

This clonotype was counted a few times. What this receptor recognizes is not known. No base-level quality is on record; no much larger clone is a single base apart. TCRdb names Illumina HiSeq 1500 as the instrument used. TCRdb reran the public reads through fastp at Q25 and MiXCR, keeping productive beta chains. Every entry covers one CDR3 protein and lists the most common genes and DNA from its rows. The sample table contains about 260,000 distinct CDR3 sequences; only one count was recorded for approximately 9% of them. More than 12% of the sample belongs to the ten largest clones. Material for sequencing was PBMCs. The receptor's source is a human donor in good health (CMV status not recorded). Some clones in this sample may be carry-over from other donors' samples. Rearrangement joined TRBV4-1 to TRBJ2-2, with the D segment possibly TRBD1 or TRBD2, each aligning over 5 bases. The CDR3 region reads CASSQFGGTNTGELFF. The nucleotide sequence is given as TGCGCCAGCAGCCAATTTGGGGGAACGAACACCGGGGAGCTGTTTTTT.